This section outlines one TCR beta chain sequence together with its context. The sample belongs to a study of human T cells and chemical hapten exposure. The authors' total RNA extraction used unfractionated whole blood. TCRdb analysed the 5' RACE reads with MiXCR anew, one entry per CDR3 protein. Found here are about 81,000 distinct CDR3 sequences, about 8% of them singletons; the top ten hold over 2%. Germline V gene data show CDR1 as MNHNY and CDR2 as SVGAGI (reference sequence). The CDR3 is 15 residues long. J was trimmed by 4 bases and V by 5 bases; bases with no gene match: 5. This chain connects TRBV6-6 to TRBJ2-2; 9 bases map to TRBD1. The source of this sequence is a male donor in good health. The CDR3 coding sequence is TGTGCCAGCAGTCCCGGGACAGGGATCACCGGGGAGCTGTTTTTT. Encoded protein: CASSPGTGITGELFF.